The clone carrying this T cell receptor beta chain was seen repeatedly, ten times or more. V lost 2 bases and J lost 0, with 11 bases in between. The CDR3 runs 16 residues. Germline V gene data show CDR1 as KGHSH and CDR2 as LQKENI. The source of the sample is a study of molecular identifiers for immune sequencing clone quantification. Via MiXCR, TCRdb re-called the PCR reads, giving one row per CDR3 protein. The table shows approximately 63,000 distinct CDR3 sequences, with around a fifth occurring only once. The clonotype originates from a human donor in good health. Some libraries in this study had Jurkat cell RNA spiked in. Sequencing input: naive CD8+ T cells from blood, with Jurkat cell RNA spiked in. The subset denotes: FACS-sorted CD8+CD4-CCR7+CD45RA+ naive T cells. This chain connects TRBV18 to TRBJ1-5; D call uncertain. In DNA form, the CDR3 reads TGTGCCAGCTCACCAGTTGGCAGTAATAGCAATCAGCCCCAGCATTTT. The encoded protein is CASSPVGSNSNQPQHF.